Listed below are T cell receptor beta chains from one sample, sequenced in a study of sequential checkpoint blockade in melanoma. Data came from immunoSEQ multiplex PCR; TCRdb stores just in-frame clones and leaves some out. The sample contains tens of thousands of clones, 82% of which appear only once. This specimen consisted of CD8+ T cells sorted from blood (inferred from file names), obtained from a patient given nivolumab and ipilimumab in sequence. The receptors originated from a human donor with melanoma. Each CDR3 is given with its conserved first and last residue. The D gene is left open where the match is weak. Clone size, where shown, is once, few, many, or a class for clones that have expanded.

>TRBD2|NA|TRBV28|TRBJ2-3
TGTGCCAGCAGTTTAGGACTAGCGGAGAGCACAGATACGCAGTATTTT
CASSLGLAESTDTQYF
>TRBD1|NA|TRBV2|TRBJ1-6
TGTGCCAGCCAGCGCCCACATATCGGGACAGGGGTTCGCAATTCACCCCTCCACTTT
CASQRPHIGTGVRNSPLHF
>TRBD1|NA|TRBV28|TRBJ2-4
TGTGCCAGCAATTCCGCTGGACAGGGCAGGATTCAGTACTTC
CASNSAGQGRIQYF
>NA|once|TRBV6-5|TRBJ1-2
TGTGCCAGCAGTTACGTTAGGGGATCGAGCTATGGCTACACCTTC
CASSYVRGSSYGYTF
>NA|NA|TRBV5-1|TRBJ2-7
TGCGCCAGCAGCTTGGCCGGACATTCCTACGAGCAGTACTTC
CASSLAGHSYEQYF
>NA|NA|TRBV29-1|TRBJ1-1
TGCAGCGTTGTCAACGTGCAGGTAAAAGCTTTCTTT
CSVVNVQVKAFF
>TRBD2|NA|TRBV5-1|TRBJ2-1
TGCGCCACCAGCCTCCTTGGACTAGCGGCTTACAATGAGCAGTTCTTC
CATSLLGLAAYNEQFF
>TRBD1|once|TRBV5-1|TRBJ2-1
TGCGCCAGCAGCTTGGCGGGACAGCCCTACAATGAGCAGTTCTTC
CASSLAGQPYNEQFF
>TRBD2|few|TRBV19|TRBJ2-7
TGTGCCAGTAGCCCGGGACTAGATTCCTACGAGCAGTACTTC
CASSPGLDSYEQYF
>TRBD2|NA|TRBV10-3|TRBJ2-7
TGTGCCATCAGTGAGTCTCTACTAGCGGGAGGTGGGTCCTACGAGCAGTACTTC
CAISESLLAGGGSYEQYF
>TRBD2|NA|TRBV27|TRBJ2-1
TGTGCCAGCAGTTTATTTGGACTAGCGGAGGACAATGAGCAGTTCTTC
CASSLFGLAEDNEQFF
>TRBD1|NA|TRBV19|TRBJ2-7
TGTGCCAGTAGTATATTCCCCGGACAGGGGGCCTACGAGCAGTACTTC
CASSIFPGQGAYEQYF
>NA|NA|TRBV15|TRBJ1-2
TGTGCCACCAGCAGAGATAGACTGACCTATGGCTACACCTTC
CATSRDRLTYGYTF
>TRBD1|NA|TRBV27|TRBJ2-7
TGTGCCAGCAGTGTATTAAGGACAGGGGGCTGGGAGCAGTACTTC
CASSVLRTGGWEQYF
>TRBD2|NA|TRBV6-1|TRBJ2-1
TGTGCCAGCAATTTAGGACTAGCGGGAGTTAGTGAGCAGTTCTTC
CASNLGLAGVSEQFF
>TRBD1|few|TRBV6-5|TRBJ2-1
TGTGCCAGCAGCCCCGGGACAGGGGACTACAATGAGCAGTTCTTC
CASSPGTGDYNEQFF
>TRBD1|once|TRBV2|TRBJ1-6
TGTGCCAGCAGACGGACAGGGGCCTTTTATAATTCACCCCTCCACTTT
CASRRTGAFYNSPLHF
>TRBD1|NA|TRBV28|TRBJ2-7
TGTGCCAGCAGTTTGCAGGGGGTAAGGTCCTACGAGCAGTACTTC
CASSLQGVRSYEQYF
>TRBD1|once|TRBV7-6|TRBJ2-1
TGTGCCAGCAGTACTTTTACAGGGGGGGACAGGGAACATGAGCAGTTCTTC
CASSTFTGGDREHEQFF
>NA|few|TRBV28|TRBJ1-6
TGTGCCAGCAGTCCCACAGGGTTCTCCTATAATTCACCCCTCCACTTT
CASSPTGFSYNSPLHF
>TRBD2|NA|TRBV2|TRBJ2-3
TGTGCCAGCAGTGTTGGTAGCGGGAGCAACACAGATACGCAGTATTTT
CASSVGSGSNTDTQYF
>NA|NA|TRBV5-1|TRBJ2-2
TGCGCCAGCAGCTTGGAGAACAGAGTCACCGGGGAGCTGTTTTTT
CASSLENRVTGELFF
>NA|NA|TRBV28|TRBJ2-7
TGTGCCAGCAGTTTAGCGGGACTGGGTTCCTACGAGCAGTACTTC
CASSLAGLGSYEQYF
>NA|few|TRBV18|TRBJ1-1
TGTGCCAGCTCACCACCGAACTTTGCGAACACTGAAGCTTTCTTT
CASSPPNFANTEAFF
>NA|NA|TRBV5-1|TRBJ2-1
TGCGCCAGCAGCTTACCACAGGGTGGAAATGAGCAGTTCTTC
CASSLPQGGNEQFF
>TRBD1|few|TRBV5-4|TRBJ2-7
TGTGCCAGCAGCTTGGTGGGACAGGGAACCTACGAGCAGTACTTC
CASSLVGQGTYEQYF
>NA|NA|TRBV6-6|TRBJ2-5
TGTGCCAGCAGTAGTATGGACACCCAAGAGACCCAGTACTTC
CASSSMDTQETQYF
>NA|NA|TRBV6-1|TRBJ2-7
TGTGCCAGCAAGGAGCTACCCTACGAGCAGTACTTC
CASKELPYEQYF
>NA|NA|TRBV2|TRBJ2-5
TGTGCCAGCCAATTGGACAAAAGATTAGAGACCCAGTACTTC
CASQLDKRLETQYF
>TRBD1|once|TRBV30|TRBJ1-2
TGTGCCTGGAGTGTAAGTTTGTCGGGACAGGGATTTGGCTACACCTTC
CAWSVSLSGQGFGYTF
>TRBD1|NA|TRBV7-3|TRBJ1-6
TGTGCCAGCAGTTTGACAGGGGATAATTCACCCCTCCACTTT
CASSLTGDNSPLHF
>NA|NA|TRBV5-1|TRBJ2-7
TGCGCCAGCAGCCCGGACACCTACGAGCAGTACTTC
CASSPDTYEQYF
>TRBD2|NA|TRBV15|TRBJ2-7
TGTGCCACCAGCAGAGACCGAGGACTAGCGGGAGTCCCTACCTACGAGCAGTACTTC
CATSRDRGLAGVPTYEQYF
>TRBD2|NA|TRBV11-2|TRBJ2-2
TGTGCCAGCAGCCCCCGGACTAGCGGGGGGACCGGGGAGCTGTTTTTT
CASSPRTSGGTGELFF
>TRBD1|NA|TRBV18|TRBJ1-2
TGTGCCAGCTCACCTGGTTCCGTGACAGGGCCCTATGGCTACACCTTC
CASSPGSVTGPYGYTF
>TRBD1|once|TRBV19|TRBJ1-1
TGTGCCAGTAGTAACAGGGGGCACACTGAAGCTTTCTTT
CASSNRGHTEAFF
>TRBD1|NA|TRBV19|TRBJ2-2
TGTGCCAGTAGTTACAGGGGCGTCGGGGAGCTGTTTTTT
CASSYRGVGELFF
>NA|NA|TRBV21-1|TRBJ1-5
TGTGCCAGCAGCAATGCCGACAGGACTCATAGCAATCAGCCCCAGCATTTT
CASSNADRTHSNQPQHF
>NA|NA|TRBV30|TRBJ2-2
TGTGCCTGGACCAAGACGATCTACAGGGAAGCCGGGGAGCTGTTTTTT
CAWTKTIYREAGELFF
>NA|NA|TRBV4-3|TRBJ1-3
TGCGCCAGCAGCCAAGATCGTGCGGCCGGAAACACCATATATTTT
CASSQDRAAGNTIYF
>TRBD1|NA|TRBV6-6|TRBJ1-1
TGTGCCAGCACCCCAGGGGGCACGCACACTGAAGCTTTCTTT
CASTPGGTHTEAFF
>NA|NA|TRBV7-8|TRBJ2-2
TGTGCCAGCAGCCCAGAGGCCCGAACCTTTTTCACCGGGGAGCTGTTTTTT
CASSPEARTFFTGELFF
>NA|NA|TRBV4-2|TRBJ2-5
TGTGCCAGCAGCCGAGAGCCGGGACAAGAGACCCAGTACTTC
CASSREPGQETQYF
>TRBD1|NA|TRBV27|TRBJ1-2
TGTGCCAGCAGTTTATCGAACAGGGGATGGGGCTACACCTTC
CASSLSNRGWGYTF
>NA|NA|TRBV19|TRBJ1-1
TGTGCCAGTAGATACCTTCTCGGACAAGACAACACTGAAGCTTTCTTT
CASRYLLGQDNTEAFF
>NA|NA|TRBV5-1|TRBJ1-1
TGCGCCAGCAGCTTGGACGGACAGATATTGAACACTGAAGCTTTCTTT
CASSLDGQILNTEAFF
>NA|NA|TRBV5-1|TRBJ1-1
TGCGCCAGCAGCTTGCCCAGGGAAGGTGAAGCTTTCTTT
CASSLPREGEAFF
>NA|few|TRBV18|TRBJ1-1
TGTGCCAGCTCACCAGAGGCAGGGTTAAACACTGAAGCTTTCTTT
CASSPEAGLNTEAFF
>NA|NA|TRBV4-2|TRBJ2-1
TGTGCCAGCAGCCCCTTCCGGGGGAAGGACAACAATGAGCAGTTCTTC
CASSPFRGKDNNEQFF
>TRBD1|NA|TRBV5-4|TRBJ2-2
TGTGCCAGCAGTAGAAACAGGGGAAACACCGGGGAGCTGTTTTTT
CASSRNRGNTGELFF
>NA|NA|TRBV27|TRBJ1-2
TGTGCCAGCAGTTTGAAACAGATTAACTATGGCTACACCTTC
CASSLKQINYGYTF